This T cell receptor beta chain was captured in a study of identical twins. TCRdb processed the 5' RACE reads anew with MiXCR; each CDR3 protein has one entry. This sample has some 240,000 distinct CDR3 sequences, with about 10% found just once. Germline lookup yields CDR1 MNHNS and CDR2 SASEGT. With 6 bases clipped from V and 5 bases from J, the junction kept 5 bases outside the gene matches. The CDR3 sequence is 15 residues long. The V and J genes are TRBV6-1 and TRBJ2-4; 12 bases are a match to TRBD1. This clonotype was obtained from a middle-aged man in good health. What was sequenced was memory T cells sorted from blood. The CDR3 nucleotides are TGTGCCAGCAGCCCGGGACAGGGGGCTGAAAACATTCAGTACTTC. The encoded protein is CASSPGQGAENIQYF.